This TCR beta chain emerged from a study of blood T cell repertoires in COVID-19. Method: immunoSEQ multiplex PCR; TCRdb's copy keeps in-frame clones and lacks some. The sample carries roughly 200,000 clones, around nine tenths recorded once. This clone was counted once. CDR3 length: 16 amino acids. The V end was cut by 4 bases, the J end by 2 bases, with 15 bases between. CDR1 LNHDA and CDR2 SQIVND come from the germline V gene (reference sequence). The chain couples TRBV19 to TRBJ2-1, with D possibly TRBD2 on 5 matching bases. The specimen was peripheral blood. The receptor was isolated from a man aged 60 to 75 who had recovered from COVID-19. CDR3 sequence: CASSTGLKHTYNEQFF. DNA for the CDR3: TGTGCCAGTAGTACTGGACTCAAACATACCTACAATGAGCAGTTCTTC.